Listed here are 26 T cell receptor beta chains from one sample, sequenced in a study of post-analysis software for immune sequencing data. These TCRs are of unknown antigen specificity. Whole-study results and caveats: Five TRBV segments appeared more often in patients than in controls, and TRBV5-6, TRBV5-1 and TRBV20-1 were among these.

Unique molecular identifiers had been added to the TCR beta cDNA libraries. TCRdb re-called the PCR reads through MiXCR, storing one row per CDR3 protein. Of around 500,000 distinct CDR3 sequences listed, around 31% were seen once; the top ten hold about 6%. Sequencing used blood. Every receptor here comes from a girl aged 2-17 years with multiple sclerosis.

The CDR3 spells CSAWTGTGNEQYF. The CDR3 DNA reads as TGCAGTGCCTGGACGGGGACAGGGAATGAGCAGTACTTC. The chain has TRBV20-1 and TRBJ2-7, with 9 bases aligning to TRBD1. The CDR3 extends over 13 amino acids. Germline lookup yields CDR1 DFQATT and CDR2 SNEGSKA (reference sequence). Trimming removed 6 bases from V and 7 bases from J; junction bases left unmatched: 10.

The chain couples TRBV7-8 to TRBJ2-4; 11 bases align to TRBD2. With V trimmed by 4 bases and J by 3 bases, 5 bases remained unmatched. This CDR3 spans 16 amino acids. CDR1 is SGHVS and CDR2 is FQNEAQ in the germline V gene. Written as DNA, the CDR3 is TGTGCCAGCAGCTGGGGGACTAGCGGAGGCAAAAACATTCAGTACTTC. It encodes CASSWGTSGGKNIQYF.

The chain has TRBV5-8 and TRBJ2-7; D might be TRBD2 (5 bases). V dropped 0 bases and J dropped 6 bases, with 13 bases sitting between them. The CDR3 contains 14 residues. Germline V gene sequence: CDR1 SGHTS, CDR2 YDEGEE. This chain's CDR3 is CASSLGSGSGEQYF. The CDR3 DNA reads as TGTGCCAGCAGCTTGGGGTCGGGGTCTGGCGAGCAGTACTTC.

This clonotype turned up a few times. The chain joins TRBV6-6 to TRBJ2-7; the D gene is possibly TRBD1 (6 bases). V was shortened by 5 bases and J by 5 bases, with 10 bases between the two germline ends. Germline CDR1 and CDR2: MNHNY and SVGAGI (reference sequence). The CDR3 totals 12 residues. The CDR3 region is CASSQRTDEQYF. The DNA of the CDR3 is TGTGCCAGCAGTCAACGGACAGACGAGCAGTACTTC.

In regard to this clonotype: Germline and junction disagree at one end, which may indicate a read error. The CDR3 DNA reads TGTGCCTGCAGCCTTAGCGGGGGGAGCTCCTACGAGCAGTACTTC. This codes for CACSLSGGSSYEQYF. The chain employs TRBV7-3 and TRBJ2-7; 10 bases agree with TRBD2. CDR1 is SGHTA, CDR2 FQGTGA, per germline. The CDR3 has 15 amino acids.

About this clonotype: One end of the junction varies from germline; a read error may be responsible. This chain links TRBV6-6 with TRBJ2-3; D not certain. The CDR3 extends over 13 amino acids. The germline gives CDR1 MNHNY, CDR2 SVGAGI (reference sequence). For the CDR3, the DNA is TGTACCAGCAAAAGATACCCAGATGGGCCGCAGTATTTT. Translated: CTSKRYPDGPQYF.

This clonotype was counted a few times. The V gene is TRBV20-1, the J gene TRBJ2-3, with TRBD2 identical over 7 bases. Trimming took 4 bases from V and 0 from J; bases not matched to a gene: 4. The CDR3 contains 14 residues. Germline lookup yields CDR1 DFQATT and CDR2 SNEGSKA (reference sequence). The CDR3 DNA reads as TGCAGTGCTACCGCAGCGGGGAGCACAGATACGCAGTATTTT. Protein product: CSATAAGSTDTQYF.

The CDR3 DNA sequence: TGTGCCATCAGTCCTAAGGGGCTACCGGGCAGGGAAGAAGAGACCCAGTACTTC. Residues: CAISPKGLPGREEETQYF. The chain combines TRBV10-3 with TRBJ2-5; D may be TRBD1 (5 bases). The CDR3 has 18 amino acids. Germline lookup yields CDR1 ENHRY and CDR2 SYGVKD. Deletions cut 5 bases from V and 3 bases from J, with 25 bases between.

This clonotype was picked up a small number of times. The V call is TRBV20-1, the J call TRBJ2-3, with 7 nucleotides matching TRBD2. This CDR3 comprises 15 residues. Germline CDR1 is DFQATT and CDR2 is SNEGSKA (reference sequence). The trim removed 5 bases at V and 0 bases at J, leaving 8 bases unmatched. Here the CDR3 reads CSAGPLRGSTDTQYF. In nucleotides, the CDR3 is TGCAGTGCTGGCCCCTTGCGGGGGAGCACAGATACGCAGTATTTT.

The CDR3 loop is CASSRRGPSGTEAFF. CDR3 DNA sequence: TGTGCCAGCAGCCGGAGGGGGCCGAGCGGCACTGAAGCTTTCTTT. The J gene is TRBJ1-1, the V gene TRBV7-2; TRBD1 aligns across 7 bases. Per the germline V gene, CDR1 is SGHTA and CDR2 is FQGNSA. The CDR3 extends over 15 amino acids. Germline trimming cut 5 bases from V and 4 bases from J; bases unmatched to any gene: 10.

This clonotype was found once. The genes are TRBV2 and TRBJ2-5, with 8 bases identical to TRBD2. The better agreement between TRBJ2-7 and the DNA end casts doubt on the J call. The CDR3 totals 13 residues. CDR1 SNHLY and CDR2 FYNNEI come from the germline V gene. Written as DNA, the CDR3 is TGTGCCAGCAGTGGACTAGCGAGATACGAGCAGTACTTC. Translated, it gives CASSGLARYEQYF.

The chain couples TRBV5-1 to TRBJ2-2, with D possibly TRBD1 on 6 matching bases. From germline, CDR1 is SGHRS and CDR2 YFSETQ. CDR3 length: 14 amino acids. The germline V and J ends were trimmed by 3 bases and 3 bases, with 9 bases remaining between them. The DNA for the CDR3 is TGCGCCAGCAGCTCCGACAGGCACACCGGGGAGCTGTTTTTT. Encoded protein: CASSSDRHTGELFF.

This clonotype was picked up many times. The chain is built from TRBV29-1 and TRBJ2-1; D perhaps matches TRBD2 (6 bases). The germline CDR1 and CDR2 sequences are SQVTM and ANQGSEA. This CDR3 is 13 amino acids long. Trimming shortened V by 3 bases and J by 7 bases, and 13 bases separated the two germline ends. CDR3 protein: CSVDRQGGNEQFF. In nucleotides, the CDR3 is TGCAGCGTTGATCGGCAGGGAGGTAATGAGCAGTTCTTC.

This clonotype was seen only a few times. Here the CDR3 DNA reads TGTGCCAGCAGCTTAGGACTAGCGGGGGGGCTGTCGTATTTT. Encoded protein: CASSLGLAGGLSYF. This chain uses TRBV7-2 with TRBJ2-3; 14 bases line up with TRBD2. The J segment lost 14 bases and the V segment lost 1 base, leaving 5 bases of the junction unmatched. Germline CDR1 reads SGHTA; CDR2 reads FQGNSA. The CDR3 totals 14 residues. Together with reference TRBV7-2 and TRBJ2-3, the CDR3 gives the full variable domain: GAGVSQSPSNKVTEKGKDVELRCDPISGHTALYWYRQSLGQGLEFLIYFQGNSAPDKSGLPSDRFSAERTGGSVSTLTIQRTQQEDSAVYLCASSLGLAGGLSYFGPGTRLTVL.

V and J are TRBV29-1 and TRBJ2-5, with TRBD1 as a possible D gene (6 bases). The germline V gene encodes CDR1 SQVTM and CDR2 ANQGSEA. V dropped 5 bases and J dropped 1 base, with 14 bases sitting between them. This CDR3 spans 14 amino acids. The chain's CDR3 is CSVSFRGGQETQYF. The CDR3 nucleotides are TGCAGCGTTTCCTTTCGAGGGGGCCAAGAGACCCAGTACTTC.

This clonotype appeared a few times. The J gene is TRBJ1-1, the V gene TRBV6-6; no definite D call. Germline CDR1 MNHNY, CDR2 SVGAGI (reference sequence). Deletions cut 2 bases from V and 3 bases from J, with 10 bases between. This CDR3 is built from 14 residues. The CDR3 spells CASSYSRVHTEAFF. The CDR3 nucleotides are TGTGCCAGCAGTTACAGCCGGGTACACACTGAAGCTTTCTTT.

This sequence joins TRBV6-1 and TRBJ2-3, with D perhaps matching TRBD1 (5 bases). The germline V gene has CDR1 MNHNS and CDR2 SASEGT. V gave up 6 bases and J gave up 8 bases, with 27 bases separating them. CDR3 length: 17 residues. In DNA, the CDR3 is TGTGCCAGCAGCCCTCGTAGGACACTCCAACCCCATATTACGCAGTATTTT. It is translated as CASSPRRTLQPHITQYF.

This clonotype was counted once. The V and J genes are TRBV10-1 and TRBJ1-1; 7 bases are shared with TRBD1. V dropped 4 bases and J dropped 6; count of bases not matched to a gene: 8. Germline V CDR1 and CDR2: WNHNN, SYGVQD (reference sequence). The CDR3 runs 14 residues. The CDR3: CASSGGQLESEAFF. DNA of the CDR3: TGCGCCAGCAGTGGGGGACAGCTCGAGTCTGAAGCTTTCTTT.

The chain couples TRBV18 to TRBJ1-5; D unclear. This CDR3 contains 15 residues. V dropped 2 bases and J dropped 1 base, with 9 bases sitting between them. Germline V CDR1 and CDR2: KGHSH, LQKENI. CDR3 loop: CASSPGRGSNQPQHF. The CDR3 nucleotides are TGTGCCAGCTCACCAGGGAGAGGGAGCAATCAGCCCCAGCATTTT.

The table lists this clonotype with many counts. The chain combines TRBV15 with TRBJ2-5; 7 nucleotides agree with TRBD2. The CDR3 contains 13 residues. The germline V gene has CDR1 LNHNV and CDR2 YYDKDF (reference sequence). V was clipped by 4 bases and J by 5 bases; unmatched bases: 4. CDR3 DNA: TGTGCCACCAGCAAGTTCGGGGGGGAGACCCAGTACTTC. It codes for CATSKFGGETQYF. The whole variable domain, remainder taken from reference TRBV15 and TRBJ2-5, is DAMVIQNPRYQVTQFGKPVTLSCSQTLNHNVMYWYQQKSSQAPKLLFHYYDKDFNNEADTPDNFQSRRPNTSFCFLDIRSPGLGDTAMYLCATSKFGGETQYFGPGTRLLVL.

The chain carries TRBV6-1 and TRBJ1-1; D is possibly TRBD1 (6 bases). Between the trimmed V and J ends, which lost 3 bases and 5 bases, there was a span of 16 bases. Germline V lookup: CDR1 MNHNS, CDR2 SASEGT. The CDR3 spans 15 residues. The CDR3, as DNA: TGTGCCAGCAGTGACCGCGGGGGCGGTGAGACTGAAGCTTTCTTT. It translates to CASSDRGGGETEAFF.

This clonotype was detected only a few times. The rearrangement links TRBV29-1 to TRBJ2-5; D assignment may be TRBD1 or TRBD2 (5 bases each). In germline, CDR1 is SQVTM, CDR2 ANQGSEA. This CDR3 contains 13 residues. V lost 5 bases, J lost 0 bases, and 10 bases lay in between. The CDR3 bases are TGCAGCGTTTCCGGGACGGACCAAGAGACCCAGTACTTC. The encoded protein is CSVSGTDQETQYF. Looking up the rest from reference TRBV29-1 and TRBJ2-5 gives the full variable domain: SAVISQKPSRDICQRGTSLTIQCQVDSQVTMMFWYRQQPGQSLTLIATANQGSEATYESGFVIDKFPISRPNLTFSTLTVSNMSPEDSSIYLCSVSGTDQETQYFGPGTRLLVL.

Only a few counts were recorded for this clonotype. J is TRBJ2-3 and V is TRBV7-3; perhaps TRBD2 as D (5 bases). The CDR3 extends over 13 amino acids. Per the germline V gene, CDR1 is SGHTA and CDR2 is FQGTGA. V lost 4 bases and J lost 3, with 8 bases in between. The CDR3 reads CASSSWTTDTQYF. CDR3 bases: TGTGCCAGCAGCTCGTGGACTACAGATACGCAGTATTTT. Looking up the rest from reference TRBV7-3 and TRBJ2-3 gives the full variable domain: GAGVSQTPSNKVTEKGKYVELRCDPISGHTALYWYRQSLGQGPEFLIYFQGTGAADDSGLPNDRFFAVRPEGSVSTLKIQRTERGDSAVYLCASSSWTTDTQYFGPGTRLTVL.

This clonotype was observed a few times. This chain joins TRBV3-1 and TRBJ2-7; tentative D call: TRBD2 (6 bases). The V end was cut by 3 bases, the J end by 5 bases, with 11 bases between. Germline V lookup: CDR1 LGHDT, CDR2 YNNKEL (reference sequence). The CDR3 sequence is 13 residues long. The DNA of the CDR3 is TGTGCCAGCAGCCAGGGGGGTGTGAACGAGCAGTACTTC. It codes for CASSQGGVNEQYF.

This clonotype was observed a handful of times. At one boundary the junction diverges from the germline segment, which might be a read error. The CDR3 sequence is CSAPRHPTNEKPFF. Here the CDR3 DNA reads TGCAGTGCCCCCAGGCATCCAACTAATGAAAAACCGTTTTTT. The V call is TRBV20-1, the J call TRBJ1-4; D is unclear. Germline lookup yields CDR1 DFQATT and CDR2 SNEGSKA (reference sequence). CDR3 size: 14 residues.

This clonotype turned up a few times. V usage is TRBV29-1 and J usage is TRBJ2-4; D tentatively reads TRBD1 or TRBD2 (6 bases each). From germline, CDR1 is SQVTM and CDR2 ANQGSEA. Trimming shortened V by 6 bases and J by 3 bases, and 15 bases separated the two germline ends. This CDR3 spans 14 amino acids. The CDR3 DNA reads as TGCAGCGTGGGGGGCCGGGCCCTCAAAAACATTCAGTACTTC. Amino acid sequence: CSVGGRALKNIQYF.